This T cell receptor (beta chain) was sequenced during a study of OX40 agonist ivuxolimab in advanced cancers. Concerning the study at large: Ivuxolimab, which targeted the costimulatory receptor OX40 (CD134), was an agonistic, fully human IgG2 monoclonal antibody. Intravenous ivuxolimab was administered to patients every 2 weeks at six dose levels: 0.01, 0.1, 0.3, 1.5, 3 and 10 mg/kg. Of the roughly 50 dose-escalation patients, hepatocellular carcinoma was present in around 20, melanoma in roughly 15, renal cell carcinoma in 9 and head and neck cancer in 9. A male proportion of 82.7% and a mean age of approximately 61 years, ranging from about 23 to 90, were recorded for the dose-escalation cohort. Patients were allowed to have had prior anti-PD-1, anti-PD-L1 or anti-CTLA-4 therapy, and approximately 40% of the dose-escalation patients had previously received checkpoint inhibitors. Partial responses were achieved by three dose-escalation patients, of whom one had hepatocellular carcinoma and two had cutaneous melanoma. Peripheral TCRbeta sequencing was intended to test whether TCR sequence diversity was altered and clonal T-cell expansion was caused by ivuxolimab. The paper describes the monotherapy dose-escalation part (N of about 47 patients) of the phase I trial of ivuxolimab. Overall study results and their limits: The antigen specificity of the clonally expanded peripheral T cells was not determined. Low levels of normalized T-cell clonal expansion were also seen in some nonresponding patients. After ivuxolimab, more expanded clones were found on average in CD8+ T cells than in CD4+ T cells. Clonal expansion of both CD4+ and CD8+ blood T cells was observed from baseline to week 6 at doses 0.1 to 3.0 mg/kg. In the 0.1-3.0 mg/kg groups, partial responders had among the lowest normalized peripheral clonal expansion, particularly in CD8+ T cells.

Genomic DNA was isolated from the sorted cells so that the TCRbeta CDR3 region could be sequenced. The immunoSEQ Assay was used to sequence the TCRbeta CDR3 regions. TCRdb took this table from immuneACCESS and kept in-frame rearrangements with V and J called. Such tables lack part of the clones; where checked against another copy, unresolved V genes explain under half of the gap, and the rest is unexplained. Recorded for this sample are fewer than 15,000 clones; 87% of them occurred a single time. The top ten clonotypes cover 45% to 50% of the sample. With respect to this clone: Its antigen is not yet known. No clone much larger than this one lies a single base away; base qualities are absent.

Patients with autoimmune disease history or receiving systemic immunosuppression were excluded from the trial. Peripheral blood for TCR sequencing was drawn from every dose cohort at baseline, at cycle 4 day 1 and at cycle 7 day 1. The samples were drawn from a first-in-human, open-label, multicenter phase I dose-escalation trial of ivuxolimab. The trial enrolled adults with locally advanced or metastatic head and neck squamous cell, hepatocellular, melanoma or renal cell carcinoma. Before TCR sequencing, CD4+ and CD8+ T cells were separately sorted from peripheral blood. V is cut by 5 bases and J by 1 base, and the space between the germline ends is 18 bases. The CDR3 runs 18 amino acids, cysteine and phenylalanine included. Only the CDR3 DNA stays, 54 bases, in frame from base 1. CDR1 and CDR2 were assigned from the germline V gene (reference sequence) as MNHEY and SMNVEV.

Sequenced material: CD4+ or CD8+ T cells sorted from blood, taken in a trial of the OX40 agonist ivuxolimab. This TCR derives from an adult with an advanced solid tumor such as melanoma, head and neck, liver or kidney cancer. Recombination connected TRBV27 to TRBJ1-6, with a weak D call of TRBD1 (6 bases match). CDR3 region: CASSRGASSTSYNSPLHF. The nucleotide sequence reads as follows: TGTGCCAGCAGTCGGGGGGCGTCCAGCACGTCCTATAATTCACCCCTCCACTTT.